What follows are 9 T cell receptor beta chains derived from one specimen sequenced in a study of T cells expressing NK-cell markers. With the 5' RACE reads reprocessed, TCRdb shows one record per CDR3 protein and no DNA. The listing contains over 150,000 distinct CDR3 sequences. Sequenced input: blood T cells: a sorted CD56 or NKG2C T cell subset, CD4+ or CD8+ T cells, or bulk PBMC T cells (not recorded which). These receptors all come from a man aged 18-69 years in good health.

V gene TRBV6-5 combines with J gene TRBJ2-5; TCRdb calls TRBD1, which cannot be checked without DNA. Germline values: CDR1 MNHEY, CDR2 SVGAGI. CDR3 length equals 16 residues. CDR3 residues: CASSYGGGPYGETQYF.

The gene calls are TRBV7-9 and TRBJ1-2; TCRdb's D call, TRBD1, is unchecked because there is no DNA. From germline, CDR1 is SEHNR and CDR2 FQNEAQ (reference sequence). CDR3 size: 13 residues. This chain's CDR3 is CASSPGGLYGYTF.

The rearrangement joins TRBV7-2 to TRBJ2-5; there is no DNA to check the TCRdb D call of TRBD2. The CDR3 contains 16 residues. Per germline, CDR1 SGHTA and CDR2 FQGNSA. CDR3 sequence reads: CASMDSLGGGAKTQYF.

This chain connects TRBV6-1 to TRBJ1-6. This CDR3 spans 15 amino acids. CDR1 is MNHNS and CDR2 is SASEGT in the germline V gene. The CDR3 region is CASSEGGGYNSPLHF.

The chain links TRBV5-1 to TRBJ1-2; TCRdb names TRBD1, which stays unverified in the absence of DNA. Germline V gene lookup returns CDR1 SGHRS and CDR2 YFSETQ. CDR3 length: 13 residues. The chain's CDR3 is CASSRDREDGYTF. Filled out from reference TRBV5-1 and TRBJ1-2, the complete variable domain reads KAGVTQTPRYLIKTRGQQVTLSCSPISGHRSVSWYQQTPGQGLQFLFEYFSETQRNKGNFPGRFSGRQFSNSRSEMNVSTLELGDSALYLCASSRDREDGYTFGSGTRLTVV.

The genes are TRBV12-3 or TRBV12-4 and TRBJ1-2; TCRdb calls TRBD1, which cannot be checked without DNA. This CDR3 has 14 amino acids. The CDR3 reads CASSTDSDRYGYTF.

V is TRBV7-9 and J is TRBJ2-7; the D call from TCRdb, TRBD1, cannot be confirmed without DNA. This CDR3 has 14 amino acids. Looked up from germline, CDR1 is SEHNR and CDR2 is FQNEAQ (reference sequence). The CDR3 spells CASRPGGKSYEQYF.

This chain uses TRBV5-1 with TRBJ2-1; TCRdb picks TRBD2, but there is no DNA to check that call. Germline V gives CDR1 SGHRS, CDR2 YFSETQ. This CDR3 has 17 amino acids. The CDR3 reads CASSLYASGGAVNEQFF.

CDR3 amino acids: CASSVDRGLGWGYTF. This rearrangement joins TRBV2 to TRBJ1-2; no DNA is available, so the TRBD1 call from TCRdb remains unchecked. CDR1 and CDR2 from the germline V gene are SNHLY and FYNNEI. The CDR3 covers 15 residues.